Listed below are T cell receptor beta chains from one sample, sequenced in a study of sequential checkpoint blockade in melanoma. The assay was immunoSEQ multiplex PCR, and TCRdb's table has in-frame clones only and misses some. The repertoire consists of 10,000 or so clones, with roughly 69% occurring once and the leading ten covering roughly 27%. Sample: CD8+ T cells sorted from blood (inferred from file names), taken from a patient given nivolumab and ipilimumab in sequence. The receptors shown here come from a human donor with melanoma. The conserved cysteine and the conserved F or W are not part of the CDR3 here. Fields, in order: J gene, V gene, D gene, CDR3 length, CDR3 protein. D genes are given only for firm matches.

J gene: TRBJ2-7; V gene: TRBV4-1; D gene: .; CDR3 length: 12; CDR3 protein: ASSHRQGHNEQY
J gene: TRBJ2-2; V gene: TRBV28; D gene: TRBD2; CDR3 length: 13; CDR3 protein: ASTRAGGEGGELF
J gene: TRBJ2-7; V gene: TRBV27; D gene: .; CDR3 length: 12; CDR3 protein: ASSLSREDYEQY
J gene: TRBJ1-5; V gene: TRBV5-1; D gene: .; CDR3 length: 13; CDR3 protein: ASSLAGHGNQPQH
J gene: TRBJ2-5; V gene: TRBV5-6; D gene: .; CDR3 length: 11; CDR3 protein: ASSGGTRGAQY
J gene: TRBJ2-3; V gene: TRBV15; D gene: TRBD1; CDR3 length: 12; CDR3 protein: ATSRAGGLDTQY
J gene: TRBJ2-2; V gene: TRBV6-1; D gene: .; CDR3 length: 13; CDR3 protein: ASSEAAGNTGELF
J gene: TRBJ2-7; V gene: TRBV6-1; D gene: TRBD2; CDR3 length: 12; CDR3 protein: ASSRTRSRVEQY
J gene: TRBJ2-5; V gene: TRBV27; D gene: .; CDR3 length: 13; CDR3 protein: ASSPSRRGQETQY
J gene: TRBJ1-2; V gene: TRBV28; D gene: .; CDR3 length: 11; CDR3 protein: ASSSSTRDGYT
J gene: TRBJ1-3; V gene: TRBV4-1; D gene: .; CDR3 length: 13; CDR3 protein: ASSQGDFSGNTIY
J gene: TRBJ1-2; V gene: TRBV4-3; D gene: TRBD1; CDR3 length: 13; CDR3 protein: ASSQGRGRSYGYT
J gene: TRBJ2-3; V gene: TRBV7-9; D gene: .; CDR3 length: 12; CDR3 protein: ASSPLTYTDTQY
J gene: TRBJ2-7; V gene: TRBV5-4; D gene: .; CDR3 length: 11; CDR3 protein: ASRSDWALEQY
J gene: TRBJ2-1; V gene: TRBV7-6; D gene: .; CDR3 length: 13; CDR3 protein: ASSPGGSSYNEQF
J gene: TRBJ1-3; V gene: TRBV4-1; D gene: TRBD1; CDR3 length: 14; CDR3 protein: ASSQNRGKTGNTIY
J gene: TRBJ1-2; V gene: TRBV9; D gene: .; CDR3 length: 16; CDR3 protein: ASSVDEALIGPRDGYT
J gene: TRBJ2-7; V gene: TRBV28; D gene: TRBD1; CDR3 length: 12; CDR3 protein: ASSSQGAGYEQY
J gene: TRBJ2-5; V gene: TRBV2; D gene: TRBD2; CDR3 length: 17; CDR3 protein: ASNGLSGLAGVPPRWQY
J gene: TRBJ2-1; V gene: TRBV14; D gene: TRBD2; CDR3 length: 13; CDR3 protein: ASSQRGVIYNEQF
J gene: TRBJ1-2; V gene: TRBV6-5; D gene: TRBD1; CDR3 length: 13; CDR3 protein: ASSYSGTGGDGYT
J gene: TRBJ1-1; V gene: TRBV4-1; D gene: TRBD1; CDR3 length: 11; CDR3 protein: ASSHPGQIEAF
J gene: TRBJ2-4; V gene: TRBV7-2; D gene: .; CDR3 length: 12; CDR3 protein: ASSPTGAKNIQY
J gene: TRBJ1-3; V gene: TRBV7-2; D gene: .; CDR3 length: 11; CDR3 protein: ASSSLPVDTIY
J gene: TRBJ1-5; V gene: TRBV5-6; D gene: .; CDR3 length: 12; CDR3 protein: ASSLWQSRGPQH
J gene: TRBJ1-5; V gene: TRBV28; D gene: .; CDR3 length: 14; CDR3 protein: ASRFSRGGWNQPQH
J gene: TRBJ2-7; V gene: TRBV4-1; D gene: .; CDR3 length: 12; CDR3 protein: ASSQATGNYEQY
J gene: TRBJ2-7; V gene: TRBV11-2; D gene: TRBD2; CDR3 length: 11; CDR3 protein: ASSPAGGIGQY
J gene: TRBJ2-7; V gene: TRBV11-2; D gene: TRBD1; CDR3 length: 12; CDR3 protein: ASSFQGQLYEQY
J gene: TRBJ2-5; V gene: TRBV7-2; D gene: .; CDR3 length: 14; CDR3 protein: ASSLSPWQGGETQY
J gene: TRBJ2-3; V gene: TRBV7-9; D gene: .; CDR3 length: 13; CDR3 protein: ASRPRDFDTDTQY
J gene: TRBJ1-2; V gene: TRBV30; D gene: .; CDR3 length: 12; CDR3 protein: AWSVGHPNYGYT
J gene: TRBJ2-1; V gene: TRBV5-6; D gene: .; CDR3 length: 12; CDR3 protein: ASSLGGNHNEQF
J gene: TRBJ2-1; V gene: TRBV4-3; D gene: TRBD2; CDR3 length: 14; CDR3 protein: ASSQGTSGRANEQF
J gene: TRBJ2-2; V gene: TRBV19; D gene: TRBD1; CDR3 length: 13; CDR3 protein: ASQIDRVGSGELF
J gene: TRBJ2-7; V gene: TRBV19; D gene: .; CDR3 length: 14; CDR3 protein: ASSLSKGLCSYEQY
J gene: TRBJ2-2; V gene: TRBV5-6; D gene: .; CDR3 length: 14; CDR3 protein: ASRYLGAGSTGELF
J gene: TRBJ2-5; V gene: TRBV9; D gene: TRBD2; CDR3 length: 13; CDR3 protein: ASSAGGGWKETQY
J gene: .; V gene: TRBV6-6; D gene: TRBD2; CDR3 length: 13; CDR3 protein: ASSGLAGTFYEQY
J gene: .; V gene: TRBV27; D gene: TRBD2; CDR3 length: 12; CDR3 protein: ASSLAGGPYEQY
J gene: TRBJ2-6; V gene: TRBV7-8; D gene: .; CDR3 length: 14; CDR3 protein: ASSPPGRTGANVLT
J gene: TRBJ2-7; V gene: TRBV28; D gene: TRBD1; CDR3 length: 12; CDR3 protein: ASSGTGTLYEQY